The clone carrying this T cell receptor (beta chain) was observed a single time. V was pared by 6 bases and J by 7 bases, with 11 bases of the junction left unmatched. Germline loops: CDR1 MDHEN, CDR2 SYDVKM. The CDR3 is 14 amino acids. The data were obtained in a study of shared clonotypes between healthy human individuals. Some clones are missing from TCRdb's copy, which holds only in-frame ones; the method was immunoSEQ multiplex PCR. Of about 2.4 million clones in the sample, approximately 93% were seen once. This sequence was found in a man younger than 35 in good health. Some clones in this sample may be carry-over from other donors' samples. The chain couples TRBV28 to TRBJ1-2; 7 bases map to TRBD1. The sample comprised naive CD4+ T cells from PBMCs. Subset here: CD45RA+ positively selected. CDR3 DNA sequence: TGTGCCAGCAGAATAACAGGGGACGGGTTTGGCTACACCTTC. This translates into CASRITGDGFGYTF.